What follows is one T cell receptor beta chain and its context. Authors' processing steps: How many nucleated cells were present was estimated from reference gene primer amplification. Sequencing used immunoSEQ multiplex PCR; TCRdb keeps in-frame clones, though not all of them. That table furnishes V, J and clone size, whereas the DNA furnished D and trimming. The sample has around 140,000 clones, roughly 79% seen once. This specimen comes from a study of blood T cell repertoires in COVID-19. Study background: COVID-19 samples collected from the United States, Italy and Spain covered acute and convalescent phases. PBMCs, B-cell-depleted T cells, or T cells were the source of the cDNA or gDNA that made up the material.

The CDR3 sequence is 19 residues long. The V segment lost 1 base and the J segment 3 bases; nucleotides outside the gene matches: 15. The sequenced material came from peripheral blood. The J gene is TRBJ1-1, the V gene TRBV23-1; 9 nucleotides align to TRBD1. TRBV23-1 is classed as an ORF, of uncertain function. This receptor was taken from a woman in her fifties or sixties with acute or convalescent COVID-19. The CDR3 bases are TGCGCCAGCAGTCAATACCCCTCTGGACAGGGGATGGGGGACACTGAAGCTTTCTTT. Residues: CASSQYPSGQGMGDTEAFF.